The 19 T cell receptor beta chains below come from one sample, sequenced in a study of blood T cell repertoires in COVID-19. Produced via immunoSEQ multiplex PCR; TCRdb's table is partial and in-frame only. In the table there are 150,000 to 200,000 clones, around 80% of which are singletons. Input material: peripheral blood. The receptors originated from a woman aged 80 or over with acute or convalescent COVID-19.

The genes are TRBV19 and TRBJ2-3; 10 bases are a match to TRBD2. The CDR3 length is 16 residues. The trim removed 7 bases at V and 4 bases at J, leaving 11 bases unmatched. The germline CDR1 and CDR2 sequences are LNHDA and SQIVND (reference sequence). CDR3 sequence (DNA): TGTGCCAGTACTAGCGGGAGATCGACGGGTGCAGATACGCAGTATTTT. It translates to CASTSGRSTGADTQYF.

This chain joins TRBV6-6 and TRBJ2-2; tentative D call: TRBD1 (5 bases). Germline V gene data show CDR1 as MNHNY and CDR2 as SVGAGI (reference sequence). Trimming cost V 6 bases and J 2 bases, with 16 bases left between them. The CDR3 has 16 residues. The CDR3 here is CASRTIDRTNTGELFF. In nucleotides, the CDR3 is TGTGCCAGCAGAACGATCGACAGAACAAACACCGGGGAGCTGTTTTTT.

The chain carries TRBV7-7 and TRBJ1-1; D gene ambiguous. CDR1 is SSHAT and CDR2 is FNYEAQ in the germline V gene (reference sequence). Trimming pared 5 bases from V and 0 bases from J, leaving 7 bases between. This CDR3 region has 13 residues. The CDR3 reads CASSKTVNTEAFF. CDR3 nucleotide sequence: TGTGCCAGCAGCAAAACAGTGAACACTGAAGCTTTCTTT.

The sample holds one count of this clone. The rearrangement joins TRBV5-1 to TRBJ1-1, with a possible D match to TRBD1 (6 bases). The CDR3 extends over 16 amino acids. From germline, CDR1 is SGHRS and CDR2 YFSETQ. Trimming shortened V by 0 bases and J by 3 bases, and 15 bases separated the two germline ends. The CDR3 protein is CASSLATGGRDTEAFF. CDR3 bases: TGCGCCAGCAGCTTGGCGACCGGGGGGCGCGACACTGAAGCTTTCTTT.

The genes are TRBV15 and TRBJ2-7; 8 bases align to TRBD2. CDR1 and CDR2 (germline): LNHNV, YYDKDF (reference sequence). V was pared by 0 bases and J by 5 bases, with 15 bases of the junction left unmatched. The CDR3 sequence is 18 residues long. The DNA for the CDR3 is TGTGCCACCAGCAGAGATCTTCCCGCGGGACTAGGTATCCACGAGCAGTACTTC. This codes for CATSRDLPAGLGIHEQYF.

The chain is built from TRBV30 and TRBJ2-7; D call uncertain. V was pared by 7 bases and J by 3 bases, with 10 bases between. Germline-derived CDR1 and CDR2 are GTSNPN and SVGIG (reference sequence). This CDR3 region has 11 residues. The CDR3 reads CAYLDFYEQYF. CDR3 nucleotide sequence: TGTGCCTACCTCGACTTCTACGAGCAGTACTTC.

V gene TRBV7-9 combines with J gene TRBJ1-5; D call uncertain. Germline CDR1 reads SEHNR; CDR2 reads FQNEAQ (reference sequence). The CDR3 contains 15 residues. Trimming removed 5 bases from V and 7 bases from J, with 18 bases in between. The CDR3 region has the DNA TGTGCCAGCAGCCCCATCGGGGAAGGGCGACAGCCCCAGCATTTT. Translated, it gives CASSPIGEGRQPQHF.

V gene TRBV10-3 combines with J gene TRBJ1-4; 7 bases agree with TRBD1. The CDR3 runs to 13 residues. Germline lookup yields CDR1 ENHRY and CDR2 SYGVKD. Trimming removed 5 bases from V and 7 bases from J; junction bases left unmatched: 4. The CDR3 is CAISPGGAEKLFF. CDR3 coding DNA: TGTGCCATCAGTCCAGGGGGTGCTGAAAAACTGTTTTTT.

The chain recombines TRBV5-4 with TRBJ1-2; TRBD1 matches at 10 bases. Losses at the gene ends were 0 bases for V and 7 bases for J; bases not matched to a gene: 6. The CDR3 runs 15 residues. Germline CDR1 and CDR2: SGHNT and YYREEE (reference sequence). The CDR3 DNA sequence: TGTGCCAGCAGCTTGGGGGACAGGGGAGAAGGTGGCTACACCTTC. Amino acid sequence: CASSLGDRGEGGYTF.

This clone turned up a few times. This chain joins TRBV29-1 and TRBJ2-7; D gene unclear. Trimming left V 6 bases short and J 7 bases short, with 4 bases between. Germline V CDR1 and CDR2: SQVTM, ANQGSEA. The CDR3 is 8 amino acids. The CDR3 loop is CSVSEQYF. The CDR3 coding sequence is TGCAGCGTGTCAGAGCAGTACTTC.

The chain employs TRBV23-1 and TRBJ2-1; 8 bases are a match to TRBD2. TRBV23-1 has ORF status, its function being uncertain. CDR3 length equals 15 residues. V lost 3 bases and J lost 7; bases outside the gene matches: 8. CDR3 bases: TGCGCCAGCAGTCAGCCGGGACTAGTGCGTAATGAGCAGTTCTTC. Amino acid sequence: CASSQPGLVRNEQFF.

This clone appeared many times. V and J are TRBV10-2 and TRBJ1-5; D is possibly TRBD1 (5 bases). The CDR3 totals 13 residues. Germline lookup yields CDR1 WSHSY and CDR2 SAAADI. The V end was cut by 4 bases, the J end by 6 bases, with 10 bases between. In DNA form, the CDR3 reads TGCGCCAGCAGTGGGGGGGTAGGTCAGCCCCAGCATTTT. Translating it yields CASSGGVGQPQHF.

The chain uses TRBV10-3 and TRBJ2-7, with D perhaps matching TRBD1 (6 bases). Looked up from germline, CDR1 is ENHRY and CDR2 is SYGVKD. V was clipped by 3 bases and J by 2 bases, with 20 bases between them. The CDR3 contains 17 residues. CDR3 coding DNA: TGTGCCATCAGTGAAACCAAGATAGACAGGTTCCCCTACGAGCAGTACTTC. Translation gives CAISETKIDRFPYEQYF.

This chain uses TRBV25-1 with TRBJ2-4; D is perhaps TRBD2 (5 bases). V lost 6 bases, J lost 1 base, and 16 bases lay in between. The CDR3 spans 16 residues. CDR1 and CDR2 (germline): MGHDK, SYGVNS. The CDR3 loop is CASSSSLGSAKNIQYF. DNA of the CDR3: TGTGCCAGCAGCTCAAGCCTAGGGAGTGCCAAAAACATTCAGTACTTC.

The chain joins TRBV27 to TRBJ1-1; maybe TRBD1 (5 bases). CDR3 size: 13 residues. The germline gives CDR1 MNHEY, CDR2 SMNVEV (reference sequence). The V end was cut by 6 bases, the J end by 1 base, with 9 bases between. Written as DNA, the CDR3 is TGTGCCAGCAGCAAGACAGAGAACACTGAAGCTTTCTTT. This codes for CASSKTENTEAFF.

CDR3 residues: CASPGTGGLNTEAFF. CDR3 bases: TGCGCCAGCCCCGGGACAGGGGGCTTGAACACTGAAGCTTTCTTT. The rearrangement joins TRBV10-1 to TRBJ1-1; 12 bases align to TRBD1. The V gene's germline CDR1 is WNHNN and CDR2 SYGVQD (reference sequence). The junction had 4 bases not matched to a gene; V was cut back by 8 bases and J by 0 bases. The CDR3 loop spans 15 amino acids.

In its sample, this clone was seen a few times. The rearrangement links TRBV7-2 to TRBJ1-4; D remains unclear. With 1 base removed from V and 0 bases from J, the gap between germline ends came to 6 bases. The germline V gene has CDR1 SGHTA and CDR2 FQGNSA. The CDR3 length is 15 residues. The CDR3 sequence is CASSLDPSTNEKLFF. DNA for the CDR3: TGTGCCAGCAGCTTAGATCCCTCAACTAATGAAAAACTGTTTTTT.

Comments on this clone: At one end the junction does not follow the germline gene, possibly because of a read error. The rearrangement uses TRBV19 and TRBJ1-6, with no clear D. The germline CDR1 and CDR2 sequences are LNHDA and SQIVND (reference sequence). This CDR3 region has 13 residues. Written as DNA, the CDR3 is TGTGCCAGTAGTATATTGGGCGTTTCAGCCCTCCACTTT. Its translation is CASSILGVSALHF.

The gene calls are TRBV5-4 and TRBJ1-1, with a weak D call TRBD1 (5 bases). V lost 0 bases and J lost 3, with 12 bases in between. CDR1 is SGHNT and CDR2 is YYREEE in the germline V gene (reference sequence). This CDR3 is 15 amino acids long. CDR3 in DNA: TGTGCCAGCAGCTTGGCGCGGGGGGGGGACACTGAAGCTTTCTTT. Amino acid sequence: CASSLARGGDTEAFF.